This T cell receptor beta chain was identified in a study of T cells in Graves' hyperthyroidism and ophthalmopathy. Regarding the study as a whole: With a median lead of about six months before onset, the model predicted ophthalmopathy.

Ophthalmopathy patients all had a Clinical Activity Score of at least 3, a NOSPECS grade of at least 4 and disease under 3 months old. Amplification targeted TCR beta CDR3 regions from RNA transcripts. The HTBI primer set drove a first-round RT-PCR of the TCR CDR3. MiXCR, applied by TCRdb to the multiplex PCR reads, yields one record per CDR3 protein. The sample lists a few hundred thousand distinct CDR3 sequences, about 20% occurring once. Points on this clonotype: The target antigen is unknown.

Trimming left V 0 bases short and J 9 bases short, with 12 bases between. This CDR3 has 13 amino acids. Per the germline V gene, CDR1 is LNHNV and CDR2 is YYDKDF (reference sequence). The chain combines TRBV15 with TRBJ2-7; no reliable D call. This sequence originates from a woman between 70 and 85 years old with Graves' ophthalmopathy. Sequencing was carried out using blood. The CDR3 sequence is CATSRDFPGGQYF. CDR3 DNA sequence: TGTGCCACCAGCAGAGATTTCCCCGGCGGGCAGTACTTC.